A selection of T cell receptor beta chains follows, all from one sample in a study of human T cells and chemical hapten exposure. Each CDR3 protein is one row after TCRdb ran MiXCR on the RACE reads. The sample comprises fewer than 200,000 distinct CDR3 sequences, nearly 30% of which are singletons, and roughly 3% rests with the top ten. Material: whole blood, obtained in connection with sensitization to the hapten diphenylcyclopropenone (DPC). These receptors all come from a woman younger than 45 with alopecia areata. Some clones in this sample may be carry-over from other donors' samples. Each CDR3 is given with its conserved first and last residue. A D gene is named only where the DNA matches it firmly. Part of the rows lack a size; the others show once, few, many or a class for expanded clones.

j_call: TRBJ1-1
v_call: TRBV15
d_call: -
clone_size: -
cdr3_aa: CATSRVMEGTEAFF
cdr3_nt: TGTGCCACCAGCAGAGTTATGGAGGGCACTGAAGCTTTCTTT

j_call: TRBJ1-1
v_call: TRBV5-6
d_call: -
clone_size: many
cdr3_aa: CASSLTGRNTEAFF
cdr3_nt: TGTGCCAGCAGCTTGACCGGCCGAAACACTGAAGCTTTCTTT

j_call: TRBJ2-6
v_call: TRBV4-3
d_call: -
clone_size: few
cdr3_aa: CASSQEVTLAGANVLTF
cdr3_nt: TGCGCCAGCAGCCAAGAGGTGACGTTGGCTGGGGCCAACGTCCTGACTTTC

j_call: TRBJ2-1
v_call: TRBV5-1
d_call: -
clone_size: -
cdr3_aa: CASSSGSGWGSYNEQFF
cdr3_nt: TGCGCCAGCAGCTCCGGTTCCGGGTGGGGCTCCTACAATGAGCAGTTCTTC

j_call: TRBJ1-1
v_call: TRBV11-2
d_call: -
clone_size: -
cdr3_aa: CAISLLGGQAEAFF
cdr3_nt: TGTGCCATTTCTCTCTTAGGGGGTCAGGCTGAAGCTTTCTTT

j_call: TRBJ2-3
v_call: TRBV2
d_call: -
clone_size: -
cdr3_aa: CASSEGPGATDTQYF
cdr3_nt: TGTGCCAGCAGTGAAGGGCCCGGGGCCACAGATACGCAGTATTTT

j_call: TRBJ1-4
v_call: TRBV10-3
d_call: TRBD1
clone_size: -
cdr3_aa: CAISSGTGDEKLFF
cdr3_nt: TGTGCCATCAGTAGCGGGACAGGGGATGAAAAACTGTTTTTT

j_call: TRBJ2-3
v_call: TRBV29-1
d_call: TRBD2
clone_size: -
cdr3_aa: CSARPGLAGGMAQYF
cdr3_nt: TGCAGCGCAAGACCGGGACTAGCGGGGGGGATGGCGCAGTATTTT

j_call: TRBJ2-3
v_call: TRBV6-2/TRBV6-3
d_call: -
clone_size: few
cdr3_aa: CASKPPGVDTQYF
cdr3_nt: TGTGCCAGCAAACCACCGGGGGTCGATACGCAGTATTTT

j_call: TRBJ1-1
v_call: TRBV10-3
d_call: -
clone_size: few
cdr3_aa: CAISELSGRGYGKLNTEAFF
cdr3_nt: TGTGCCATCAGTGAGCTGTCAGGAAGGGGCTACGGAAAATTGAACACTGAAGCTTTCTTT

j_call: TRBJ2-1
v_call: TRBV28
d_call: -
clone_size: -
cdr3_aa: CASSYKGSKLYNEQFF
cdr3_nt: TGTGCCAGCAGTTACAAGGGGAGTAAACTCTACAATGAGCAGTTCTTC

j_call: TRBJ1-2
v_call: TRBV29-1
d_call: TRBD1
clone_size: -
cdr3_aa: CSVTPGTGGYGYTF
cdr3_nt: TGCAGCGTTACCCCCGGGACAGGGGGCTATGGCTACACCTTC

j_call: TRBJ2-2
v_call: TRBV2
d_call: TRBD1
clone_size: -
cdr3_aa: CASSGTGVTGELFF
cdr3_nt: TGTGCCAGCTCCGGGACAGGGGTCACCGGGGAGCTGTTTTTT

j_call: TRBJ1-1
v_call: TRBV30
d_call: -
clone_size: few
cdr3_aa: CAWKKGLTTEAFF
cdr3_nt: TGTGCCTGGAAAAAGGGCCTGACCACTGAAGCTTTCTTT

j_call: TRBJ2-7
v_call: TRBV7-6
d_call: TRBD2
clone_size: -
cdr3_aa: CASSLATSGRSYEQYF
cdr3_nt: TGTGCCAGCAGCTTAGCGACTAGCGGACGTTCCTACGAGCAGTACTTC

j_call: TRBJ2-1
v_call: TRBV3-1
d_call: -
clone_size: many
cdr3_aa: CASSQPAGPSGEFHNEQFF
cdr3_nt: TGTGCCAGCAGCCAACCCGCCGGGCCTTCGGGGGAGTTCCACAATGAGCAGTTCTTC

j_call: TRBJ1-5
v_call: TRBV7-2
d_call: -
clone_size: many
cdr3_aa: CASSRIGGGGMNQPQHF
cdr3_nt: TGTGCCAGCAGCCGGATAGGGGGGGGAGGGATGAATCAGCCCCAGCATTTT

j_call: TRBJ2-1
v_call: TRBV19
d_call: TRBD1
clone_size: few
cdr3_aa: CASSMQGAYNEQFF
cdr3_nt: TGTGCCAGTAGTATGCAGGGGGCGTACAATGAGCAGTTCTTC

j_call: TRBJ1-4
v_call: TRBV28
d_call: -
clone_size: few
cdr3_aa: CASRYNEKLFF
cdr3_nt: TGTGCCAGCAGGTATAATGAAAAACTGTTTTTT

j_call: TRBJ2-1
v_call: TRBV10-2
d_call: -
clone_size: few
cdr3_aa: CASSDGRSYNEQFF
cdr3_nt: TGCGCCAGCAGTGACGGGCGGTCCTACAATGAGCAGTTCTTC

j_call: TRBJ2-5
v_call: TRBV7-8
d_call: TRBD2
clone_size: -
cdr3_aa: CASSLLAGTGKTQYF
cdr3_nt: TGTGCCAGCAGCTTATTAGCGGGGACGGGGAAGACCCAGTACTTC

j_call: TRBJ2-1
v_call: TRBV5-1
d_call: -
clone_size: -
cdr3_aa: CASSYQTGRDSNEQFF
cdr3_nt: TGCGCCAGCAGCTACCAAACGGGGAGGGACAGCAATGAGCAGTTCTTC

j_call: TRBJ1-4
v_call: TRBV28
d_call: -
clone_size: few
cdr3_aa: CASSSVSGSSNEKLFF
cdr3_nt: TGTGCCAGCAGTTCCGTCTCGGGCAGCTCTAATGAAAAACTGTTTTTT

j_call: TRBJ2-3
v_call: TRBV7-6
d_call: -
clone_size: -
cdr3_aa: CASSLSAHSLRTDTQYF
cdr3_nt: TGTGCCAGCAGCTTATCCGCCCATTCGCTTCGCACAGATACGCAGTATTTT

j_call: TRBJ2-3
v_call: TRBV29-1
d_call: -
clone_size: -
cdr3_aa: CSCWGPDTQYF
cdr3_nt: TGCAGCTGCTGGGGGCCAGATACGCAGTATTTT

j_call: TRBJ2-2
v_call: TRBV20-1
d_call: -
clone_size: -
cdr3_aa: CSARDVGGRRTGELFF
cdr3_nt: TGCAGTGCTAGAGATGTAGGGGGACGACGCACCGGGGAGCTGTTTTTT

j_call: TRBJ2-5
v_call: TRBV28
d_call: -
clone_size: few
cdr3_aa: CASSSSGRQETQYF
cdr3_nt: TGTGCCAGCAGTTCATCGGGACGCCAAGAGACCCAGTACTTC

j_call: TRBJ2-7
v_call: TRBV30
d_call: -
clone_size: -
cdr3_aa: CAWSTDDSYEQYF
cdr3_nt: TGTGCCTGGAGCACGGACGACTCCTACGAGCAGTACTTC

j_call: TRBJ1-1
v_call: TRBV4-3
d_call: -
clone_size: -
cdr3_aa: CASSQGRGAGWFAEAFF
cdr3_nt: TGCGCCAGCAGCCAAGGACGGGGGGCAGGGTGGTTCGCTGAAGCTTTCTTT

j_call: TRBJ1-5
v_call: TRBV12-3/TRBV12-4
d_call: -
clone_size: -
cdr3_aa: CASSPMPGENQPQHF
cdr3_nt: TGTGCCAGCAGTCCCATGCCGGGAGAAAATCAGCCCCAGCATTTT

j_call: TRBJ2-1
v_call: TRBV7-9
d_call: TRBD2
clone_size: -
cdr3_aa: CASSLHGAGAGNEQFF
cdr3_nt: TGTGCCAGCAGCCTGCATGGCGCGGGAGCGGGCAATGAGCAGTTCTTC

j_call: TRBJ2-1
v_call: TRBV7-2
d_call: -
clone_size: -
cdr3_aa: CASSYGVSFNEQFF
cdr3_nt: TGTGCCAGCAGCTACGGAGTAAGTTTCAATGAGCAGTTCTTC

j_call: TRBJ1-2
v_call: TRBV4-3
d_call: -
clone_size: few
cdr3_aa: CASSQVAGNLYGYTF
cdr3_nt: TGCGCCAGCAGCCAAGTAGCCGGGAACCTCTATGGCTACACCTTC

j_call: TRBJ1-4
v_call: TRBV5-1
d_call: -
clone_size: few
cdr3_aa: CASSQDAKNEKLFF
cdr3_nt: TGCGCCAGCAGCCAGGACGCAAAAAATGAAAAACTGTTTTTT

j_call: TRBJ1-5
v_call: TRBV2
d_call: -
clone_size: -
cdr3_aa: CASTGPTSSQPQHF
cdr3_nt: TGTGCCAGCACGGGGCCCACTAGTAGTCAGCCCCAGCATTTT

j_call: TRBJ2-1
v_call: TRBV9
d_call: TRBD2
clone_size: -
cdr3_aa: CASSVASGGNEQFF
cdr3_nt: TGTGCCAGCAGCGTAGCTTCCGGGGGGAATGAGCAGTTCTTC

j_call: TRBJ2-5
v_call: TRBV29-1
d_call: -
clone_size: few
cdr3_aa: CSVEKETQYF
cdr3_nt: TGCAGCGTTGAAAAAGAGACCCAGTACTTC

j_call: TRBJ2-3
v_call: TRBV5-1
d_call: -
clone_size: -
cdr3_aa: CASSLEFDSTDTQYF
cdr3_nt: TGCGCCAGCAGCTTGGAATTTGACAGCACAGATACGCAGTATTTT

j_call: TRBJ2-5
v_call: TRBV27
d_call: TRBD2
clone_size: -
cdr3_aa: CASSPEAGLETQYF
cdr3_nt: TGTGCCAGCAGTCCAGAAGCGGGGCTAGAGACCCAGTACTTC

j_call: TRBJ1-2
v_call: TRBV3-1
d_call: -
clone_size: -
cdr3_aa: CASSQAHGYTF
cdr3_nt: TGTGCCAGCAGCCAAGCCCATGGCTACACCTTC

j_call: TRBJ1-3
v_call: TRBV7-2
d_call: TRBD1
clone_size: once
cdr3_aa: CASSPQGASVGNTIYF
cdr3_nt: TGTGCCAGCAGCCCACAGGGGGCTTCGGTTGGAAACACCATATATTTT

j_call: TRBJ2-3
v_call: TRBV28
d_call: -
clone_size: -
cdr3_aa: CASSLWGEGTDTQYF
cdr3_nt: TGTGCCAGCAGTTTATGGGGGGAAGGCACAGATACGCAGTATTTT

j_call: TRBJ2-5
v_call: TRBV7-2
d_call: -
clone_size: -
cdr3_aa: CASSLEQGRPETQYF
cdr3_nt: TGTGCCAGCAGCTTAGAGCAGGGGCGTCCAGAGACCCAGTACTTC

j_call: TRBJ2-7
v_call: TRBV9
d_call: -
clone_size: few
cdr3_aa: CASSAEVSSYEQYF
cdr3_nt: TGTGCCAGCAGCGCCGAGGTGAGCTCCTACGAGCAGTACTTC

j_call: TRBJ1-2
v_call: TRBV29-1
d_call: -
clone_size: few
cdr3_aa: CSVEGGIRGYTF
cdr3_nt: TGCAGCGTTGAAGGGGGAATAAGGGGCTACACCTTC

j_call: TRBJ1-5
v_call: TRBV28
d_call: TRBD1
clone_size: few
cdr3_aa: CASSFIQQGSNQPQHF
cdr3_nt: TGTGCCAGCAGTTTCATCCAACAGGGGAGCAATCAGCCCCAGCATTTT

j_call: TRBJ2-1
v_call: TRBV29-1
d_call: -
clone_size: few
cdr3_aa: CSVDVRPYNEQFF
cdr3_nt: TGCAGCGTTGATGTTAGGCCCTACAATGAGCAGTTCTTC

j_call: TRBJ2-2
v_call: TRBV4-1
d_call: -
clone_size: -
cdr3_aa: CASSQEAGYTGELFF
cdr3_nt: TGCGCCAGCAGCCAAGAGGCAGGATACACCGGGGAGCTGTTTTTT

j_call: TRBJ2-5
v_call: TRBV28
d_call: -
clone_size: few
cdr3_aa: CASSLTDSPNQETQYF
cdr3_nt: TGTGCCAGCAGTTTAACGGACAGCCCCAACCAAGAGACCCAGTACTTC

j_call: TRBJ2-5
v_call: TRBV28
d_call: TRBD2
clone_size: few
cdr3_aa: CASSPGRLGTQYF
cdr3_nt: TGTGCCAGCAGTCCCGGGAGGTTAGGGACCCAGTACTTC

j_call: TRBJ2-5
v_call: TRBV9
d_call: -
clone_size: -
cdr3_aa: CASSRTEQETQYF
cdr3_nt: TGTGCCAGCAGTCGGACAGAACAAGAGACCCAGTACTTC

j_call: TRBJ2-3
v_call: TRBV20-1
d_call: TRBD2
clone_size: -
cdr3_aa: CSARDGVAGDTQYF
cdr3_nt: TGCAGTGCTAGAGATGGAGTAGCGGGAGATACGCAGTATTTT

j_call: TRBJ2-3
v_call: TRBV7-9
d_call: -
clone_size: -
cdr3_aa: CASSFPAASGRDTQYF
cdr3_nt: TGTGCCAGCAGCTTCCCCGCCGCGTCAGGGAGGGATACGCAGTATTTT

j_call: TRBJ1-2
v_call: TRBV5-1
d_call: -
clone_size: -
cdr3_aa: CASSLVGFSGYTF
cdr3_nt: TGCGCCAGCAGCTTGGTAGGGTTCAGTGGCTACACCTTC

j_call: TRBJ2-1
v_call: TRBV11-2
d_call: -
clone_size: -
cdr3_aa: CASSLVLHHEQLF
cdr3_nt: TGTGCCAGCAGCTTAGTCCTACACCATGAGCAGTTATTC

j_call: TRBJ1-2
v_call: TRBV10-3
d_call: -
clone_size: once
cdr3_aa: CAISVEGANYGYTF
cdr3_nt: TGTGCCATCAGTGTAGAGGGAGCTAACTATGGCTACACCTTC

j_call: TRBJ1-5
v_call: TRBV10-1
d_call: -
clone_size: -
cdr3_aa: CASPRTNQPQHF
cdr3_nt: TGCGCCAGCCCGCGGACCAATCAGCCCCAGCATTTT

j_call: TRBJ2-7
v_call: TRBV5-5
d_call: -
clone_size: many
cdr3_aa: CASSLAPLKGGNYEQYF
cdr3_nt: TGTGCCAGCAGCTTGGCTCCCTTGAAGGGCGGGAACTACGAGCAGTACTTC